The 9 T cell receptor beta chains below come from one sample, sequenced in a study of control samples from healthy donors and cancer patients. Libraries were prepared by immunoSEQ multiplex PCR; TCRdb keeps only in-frame clonotypes and omits some of them. The table records about 83,000 clones, roughly 91% of them present only once. The specimen sequenced was blood. Receptor source: a man aged 25 to 40 in good health.

This rearrangement joins TRBV6-5 to TRBJ2-1, with D perhaps matching TRBD1 (7 bases). The CDR3 runs to 15 residues. CDR1 MNHEY and CDR2 SVGAGI come from the germline V gene. The V gene lost 2 bases and the J gene lost 8 bases, with 16 bases spanning the gap. The CDR3 loop is CASSYAGTAGDEQFF. For the CDR3, the DNA is TGTGCCAGCAGTTACGCCGGGACAGCGGGCGATGAGCAGTTCTTC.

This chain connects TRBV28 to TRBJ1-1; the D gene is possibly TRBD1 (5 bases). CDR3 length equals 16 residues. V lost 6 bases to trimming and J lost 0 bases, with 17 bases between them. Germline V gene sequence: CDR1 MDHEN, CDR2 SYDVKM. The CDR3 bases are TGTGCCAGCAGCCGAGCGGACAATGGCATGAACACTGAAGCTTTCTTT. Its protein is CASSRADNGMNTEAFF.

The gene calls are TRBV24-1 and TRBJ2-1; 7 bases fit TRBD2. Germline-derived CDR1 and CDR2 are KGHDR and SFDVKD. CDR3 length equals 14 residues. The J segment lost 9 bases and the V segment lost 10 bases, leaving 14 bases of the junction unmatched. CDR3 protein: CATKSSGPRGEQFF. CDR3 bases: TGTGCCACTAAATCTAGCGGCCCTAGGGGTGAGCAGTTCTTC.

In DNA form, the CDR3 reads TGTGCCACCTCCGGGACAGGGGCTGGAGATACGCAGTATTTT. It translates to CATSGTGAGDTQYF. The chain couples TRBV24-1 to TRBJ2-3, with TRBD1 matching 10 bases. Germline values: CDR1 KGHDR, CDR2 SFDVKD. The length of the CDR3 is 14 residues. Trimming cost V 9 bases and J 5 bases; bases outside gene matches: 7.

The chain links TRBV7-2 to TRBJ2-3; 13 bases are a match to TRBD2. CDR3 size: 18 residues. Germline CDR1 SGHTA, CDR2 FQGNSA. The ends lost 4 bases at V and 3 bases at J; junction bases unmatched: 10. The CDR3 reads CASSYTSGGAGVTDTQYF. The CDR3 coding sequence is TGTGCCAGCAGCTACACTAGCGGGGGGGCGGGAGTGACAGATACGCAGTATTTT. Using reference TRBV7-2 and TRBJ2-3 for the parts outside the CDR3, the full variable domain is GAGVSQSPSNKVTEKGKDVELRCDPISGHTALYWYRQSLGQGLEFLIYFQGNSAPDKSGLPSDRFSAERTGGSVSTLTIQRTQQEDSAVYLCASSYTSGGAGVTDTQYFGPGTRLTVL.

The genes are TRBV3-1 (or the pseudogene TRBV3-2) and TRBJ1-2; D is undetermined. The CDR3 extends over 14 amino acids. Germline V CDR1 and CDR2: LGHDT, YNNKEL (reference sequence). Trimming removed 1 base at V and 5 bases at J, with 11 bases between. CDR3 amino acids: CASSQAQRGYGYTF. DNA for the CDR3: TGTGCCAGCAGCCAAGCGCAAAGAGGGTATGGCTACACCTTC.

The J gene is TRBJ1-1, the V gene TRBV9; 11 bases are a match to TRBD1. Germline CDR1 is SGDLS and CDR2 is YYNGEE. The CDR3 is 14 residues long. V trimming: 2 bases; J trimming: 5 bases; junction bases outside the gene matches: 2. The CDR3 coding sequence is TGTGCCAGCAGCGTGGGGGACAGGGGGACTGAAGCTTTCTTT. Amino acids: CASSVGDRGTEAFF.

The J gene is TRBJ2-1, the V gene TRBV3-1 (or the pseudogene TRBV3-2); 14 nucleotides line up with TRBD2. J was trimmed by 5 bases and V by 0 bases; bases with no gene match: 3. Per the germline V gene, CDR1 is LGHDT and CDR2 is YNNKEL (reference sequence). CDR3 length equals 17 residues. This chain's CDR3 is CASSQETSGRADNEQFF. CDR3 bases: TGTGCCAGCAGCCAAGAGACTAGCGGGAGGGCCGACAATGAGCAGTTCTTC.

The count of this clone is one. V and J are TRBV7-8 and TRBJ1-5; D is perhaps TRBD1 (6 bases). Trimming left V 1 base short and J 9 bases short, with 16 bases between. This CDR3 is 15 amino acids long. The germline CDR1 and CDR2 sequences are SGHVS and FQNEAQ. CDR3 bases: TGTGCCAGCAGCTTAGGCAGGGGCTCCTTTATGCCCCAGCATTTT. This gives the protein CASSLGRGSFMPQHF. The complete variable domain, with remaining parts taken from reference TRBV7-8 and TRBJ1-5, reads GAGVSQSPRYKVAKRGQDVALRCDPISGHVSLFWYQQALGQGPEFLTYFQNEAQLDKSGLPSDRFFAERPEGSVSTLKIQRTQQEDSAVYLCASSLGRGSFMPQHFGDGTRLSIL.